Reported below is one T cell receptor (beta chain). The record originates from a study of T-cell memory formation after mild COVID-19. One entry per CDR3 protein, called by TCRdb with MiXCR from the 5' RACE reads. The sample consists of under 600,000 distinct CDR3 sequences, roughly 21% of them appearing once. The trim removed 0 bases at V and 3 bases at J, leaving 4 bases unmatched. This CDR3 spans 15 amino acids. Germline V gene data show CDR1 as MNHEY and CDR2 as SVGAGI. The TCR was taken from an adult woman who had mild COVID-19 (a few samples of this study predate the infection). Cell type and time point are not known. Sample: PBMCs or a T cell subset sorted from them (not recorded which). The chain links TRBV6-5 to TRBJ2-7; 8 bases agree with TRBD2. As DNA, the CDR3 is TGTGCCAGCAGTTACTCGCGGGGGGCCCACTACGAGCAGTACTTC. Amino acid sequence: CASSYSRGAHYEQYF.